This passage covers 32 T cell receptor beta chains from one sample sequenced in a study of T cell changes during pregnancy in multiple sclerosis. The method was immunoSEQ multiplex PCR; TCRdb's version includes in-frame clones alone and lacks a portion of them. The sample carries 25,000 to 35,000 clones, 90% recorded once. The source material was CD4+ T cells from peripheral blood mononuclear cells, sampled in the second trimester of pregnancy. The receptor set was obtained from a female donor in good health, enrolled as a control in a pregnancy study.

The chain uses TRBV5-8 and TRBJ2-3; 7 positions match TRBD1. The CDR3 loop spans 16 amino acids. Germline V lookup: CDR1 SGHTS, CDR2 YDEGEE. V lost 0 bases and J lost 2; bases outside the gene matches: 6. CDR3 in DNA: TGTGCCAGCAGCTTGGCCCCGGGACAGAACACAGATACGCAGTATTTT. As protein: CASSLAPGQNTDTQYF.

CDR3 loop: CASSHPGQGQTGELFF. In DNA, the CDR3 is TGTGCCAGCAGCCATCCGGGACAGGGACAAACCGGGGAGCTGTTTTTT. The genes are TRBV7-9 and TRBJ2-2, with TRBD1 identical over 9 bases. V lost 5 bases and J lost 5; bases outside the gene matches: 9. The CDR3 contains 16 residues. Germline V CDR1 and CDR2: SEHNR, FQNEAQ (reference sequence).

V is TRBV6-5 and J is TRBJ2-1, with D possibly being TRBD1 (6 bases). The V gene lost 2 bases and the J gene lost 5 bases, with 13 bases spanning the gap. The CDR3 contains 15 residues. Germline V gene sequence: CDR1 MNHEY, CDR2 SVGAGI. The CDR3 DNA sequence: TGTGCCAGCAGTTACCGACAGGTTAGGGACAATGAGCAGTTCTTC. Amino acid sequence: CASSYRQVRDNEQFF.

The rearrangement uses TRBV5-1 and TRBJ1-5, with 10 bases matching TRBD1. Trimming removed 8 bases from V and 0 bases from J; junction bases left unmatched: 14. This CDR3 comprises 18 residues. Germline lookup yields CDR1 SGHRS and CDR2 YFSETQ. The CDR3 is CARPGPGQGTHSNQPQHF. The CDR3 DNA reads TGCGCCAGGCCCGGTCCGGGACAGGGGACACATAGCAATCAGCCCCAGCATTTT.

In this sample, this clone turned up a few times. This sequence joins TRBV2 and TRBJ1-4; D gene uncertain. Germline lookup yields CDR1 SNHLY and CDR2 FYNNEI. V dropped 8 bases and J dropped 7 bases, with 14 bases sitting between them. This CDR3 comprises 13 residues. The CDR3 nucleotides are TGTGCCAGCTACGAGGGTCGGGGTGAAAAACTGTTTTTT. Residues: CASYEGRGEKLFF.

The rearrangement uses TRBV7-9 and TRBJ1-1; TRBD1 matches 9 bases. V gave up 5 bases and J gave up 3 bases; unmatched junction bases: 10. The CDR3 covers 16 residues. CDR1 is SEHNR, CDR2 FQNEAQ, per germline (reference sequence). CDR3: CASSRRQDRGYTEAFF. CDR3 bases: TGTGCCAGCAGCCGCCGGCAGGACAGGGGATACACTGAAGCTTTCTTT.

The DNA of the CDR3 is TGTGCCAGCAGCCCGGGCGGGGATCTGGGCTATGGCTACACCTTC. Translating it yields CASSPGGDLGYGYTF. The chain has TRBV7-9 and TRBJ1-2; no definite D call. The V gene's germline CDR1 is SEHNR and CDR2 FQNEAQ (reference sequence). The CDR3 has 15 residues. The V and J ends lost 5 bases and 4 bases respectively, with 17 bases between them.

Here the CDR3 DNA reads TGTGCCAGCAGCGGGACAGGATCGTACACCATATATTTT. It codes for CASSGTGSYTIYF. This chain links TRBV9 with TRBJ1-3; 7 nucleotides agree with TRBD1. The V segment lost 3 bases and the J segment 8 bases; nucleotides outside the gene matches: 5. This CDR3 has 13 residues. CDR1 SGDLS and CDR2 YYNGEE come from the germline V gene.

The rearrangement joins TRBV5-3 to TRBJ1-1; weak D call: TRBD1 (5 bases). TRBV5-3 is recorded as an ORF, its role being uncertain. This CDR3 region has 11 residues. Trimming left V 0 bases short and J 11 bases short, with 8 bases between. CDR3 in amino acids: CARSLGGGAFF. DNA of the CDR3: TGTGCCAGAAGCTTGGGGGGCGGCGCTTTCTTT.

This clone appeared once. The rearrangement links TRBV30 to TRBJ1-4; no clear D. Germline loops: CDR1 GTSNPN, CDR2 SVGIG (reference sequence). CDR3 length: 16 residues. V lost 3 bases and J lost 0, with 14 bases in between. The DNA for the CDR3 is TGTGCCTGGAGAAATGCGGCCGGTGCAACTAATGAAAAACTGTTTTTT. This translates into CAWRNAAGATNEKLFF.

This clone was counted a single time. CDR3 DNA sequence: TGTGCCAGCAGTTCGACAGGGTGGAGGGGCTACACCTTC. It encodes CASSSTGWRGYTF. The chain couples TRBV6-5 to TRBJ1-2; 7 nucleotides align to TRBD1. Trimming cost V 4 bases and J 8 bases; bases outside gene matches: 7. This CDR3 is built from 13 residues. Germline values: CDR1 MNHEY, CDR2 SVGAGI.

CDR3 loop: CASSQDVSAANTGELFF. The CDR3 DNA reads as TGCGCCAGCAGCCAAGACGTTAGCGCTGCGAACACCGGGGAGCTGTTTTTT. V gene TRBV4-3 combines with J gene TRBJ2-2, with D possibly being TRBD2 (5 bases). The CDR3 sequence is 17 residues long. Germline CDR1 and CDR2: LGHNA and YSLEER. Trimming cost V 0 bases and J 0 bases, with 11 bases left between them.

This rearrangement joins TRBV2 to TRBJ1-2; no firm D call. This CDR3 contains 9 residues. CDR1 and CDR2 from the germline V gene are SNHLY and FYNNEI. V lost 8 bases and J 7 bases, leaving 5 bases between the germline ends. CDR3 protein: CASLFGYTF. CDR3 bases: TGTGCCAGCTTATTTGGCTACACCTTC.

The chain has TRBV7-2 and TRBJ1-2, with TRBD1 as a possible D gene (6 bases). There are 15 residues in the CDR3. From germline, CDR1 is SGHTA and CDR2 FQGNSA. The V end lost 4 bases, the J end lost 6 bases, and 18 bases lay between the germline ends. CDR3 amino acids: CASSWGGGGLDGYTF. The CDR3 nucleotides read TGTGCCAGCAGCTGGGGGGGCGGGGGTCTGGATGGCTACACCTTC.

The V and J genes are TRBV29-1 and TRBJ1-2; D is possibly TRBD1 (5 bases). The CDR3 is 12 amino acids. Germline CDR1 and CDR2: SQVTM and ANQGSEA. The germline V and J ends were trimmed by 7 bases and 2 bases, with 11 bases remaining between them. CDR3 in amino acids: CSGGQGNYGYTF. In nucleotides, the CDR3 is TGCAGCGGGGGCCAGGGAAACTATGGCTACACCTTC.

The genes are TRBV7-2 and TRBJ2-1, with D maybe TRBD1 (5 bases). The V end lost 2 bases, the J end lost 16 bases, and 12 bases lay between the germline ends. Germline V gene sequence: CDR1 SGHTA, CDR2 FQGNSA. This CDR3 region has 11 residues. The CDR3 protein is CASSLFQGKFF. DNA for the CDR3: TGTGCCAGCAGCTTATTCCAGGGAAAATTCTTC.

This chain links TRBV6-5 with TRBJ2-7; 9 bases line up with TRBD1. Germline loops: CDR1 MNHEY, CDR2 SVGAGI. The junction had 5 bases not matched to a gene; V was cut back by 5 bases and J by 0 bases. The CDR3 runs to 15 residues. In nucleotides, the CDR3 is TGTGCCAGCAGTCAGCCGGGACAGGGCTCCTACGAGCAGTACTTC. Encoded protein: CASSQPGQGSYEQYF.

The chain couples TRBV27 to TRBJ1-2, with D maybe TRBD1 (5 bases). The V end was cut by 3 bases, the J end by 1 base, with 9 bases between. The V gene's germline CDR1 is MNHEY and CDR2 SMNVEV (reference sequence). The CDR3 covers 14 residues. The CDR3 sequence is CASSFSRDNYGYTF. CDR3 sequence (DNA): TGTGCCAGCAGTTTCTCCAGGGATAACTATGGCTACACCTTC.

This chain uses TRBV7-2 with TRBJ1-2; 9 bases align to TRBD1. The germline V gene encodes CDR1 SGHTA and CDR2 FQGNSA. The V segment lost 0 bases and the J segment 7 bases; nucleotides outside the gene matches: 6. The CDR3 runs to 15 residues. CDR3 region: CASSLATGGASGYTF. The DNA of the CDR3 is TGTGCCAGCAGCTTAGCAACAGGGGGCGCCTCTGGCTACACCTTC.

This rearrangement joins TRBV30 to TRBJ1-1; 7 bases fit TRBD1. The CDR3 has 13 amino acids. Looked up from germline, CDR1 is GTSNPN and CDR2 is SVGIG (reference sequence). The J segment lost 4 bases and the V segment lost 4 bases, leaving 6 bases of the junction unmatched. Here the CDR3 reads CAWNARGPTEAFF. Written as DNA, the CDR3 is TGTGCCTGGAACGCTAGGGGGCCCACTGAAGCTTTCTTT.

The chain has TRBV9 and TRBJ2-1; a weak D match, TRBD2 (5 bases). CDR1 is SGDLS and CDR2 is YYNGEE in the germline V gene. Trimming pared 2 bases from V and 5 bases from J, leaving 8 bases between. The CDR3 contains 13 residues. The CDR3 loop reads CASSVLANNEQFF. The CDR3 region has the DNA TGTGCCAGCAGCGTCCTAGCCAACAATGAGCAGTTCTTC.

The chain links TRBV5-6 to TRBJ2-7, with TRBD1 identical over 10 bases. Germline-derived CDR1 and CDR2 are SGHDT and YYEEEE. J lost 4 bases, V lost 2 bases, and 3 bases had no gene match. The CDR3 is made up of 14 amino acids. The CDR3 region has the DNA TGTGCCAGCAGCTTCCGGGACAGGGGATACGAGCAGTACTTC. Translation: CASSFRDRGYEQYF.

The CDR3 loop is CASSREGGLGETQYF. The CDR3 nucleotides are TGCGCCAGCAGCCGAGAGGGGGGACTAGGGGAGACCCAGTACTTC. The chain employs TRBV5-1 and TRBJ2-5; TRBD2 matches at 8 bases. The CDR3 runs to 15 residues. Looked up from germline, CDR1 is SGHRS and CDR2 is YFSETQ. V dropped 4 bases and J dropped 5; count of bases not matched to a gene: 10.

This sequence joins TRBV6-5 and TRBJ1-2, with TRBD1 identical over 7 bases. V shed 5 bases and J 2 bases; nucleotides not matched to a gene: 2. Per germline, CDR1 MNHEY and CDR2 SVGAGI. This CDR3 contains 13 residues. The CDR3 reads CASSPTGNYGYTF. The CDR3 DNA sequence: TGTGCCAGCAGTCCGACAGGGAACTATGGCTACACCTTC.

The chain uses TRBV28 and TRBJ1-2; D might be TRBD1 (5 bases). The CDR3 is 14 residues long. The germline V gene has CDR1 MDHEN and CDR2 SYDVKM. Trimming removed 2 bases at V and 4 bases at J, with 11 bases between. CDR3 in amino acids: CASSLAGIGYGYTF. The CDR3 bases are TGTGCCAGCAGTTTAGCAGGGATCGGCTATGGCTACACCTTC.

The chain employs TRBV6-6 and TRBJ2-4, with 7 bases that match TRBD1. This CDR3 spans 16 amino acids. The V and J ends lost 5 bases and 1 base, in that order; junction bases with no gene match: 8. Germline V gene lookup returns CDR1 MNHNY and CDR2 SVGAGI (reference sequence). CDR3 residues: CASSPLEGGAKNIQYF. The CDR3 DNA sequence: TGTGCCAGCAGTCCCCTAGAAGGGGGCGCCAAAAACATTCAGTACTTC.

This chain uses TRBV19 with TRBJ2-5; TRBD2 matches 11 bases. The CDR3 runs 15 residues. With 8 bases clipped from V and 1 base from J, the junction kept 6 bases outside the gene matches. Germline V gene sequence: CDR1 LNHDA, CDR2 SQIVND (reference sequence). This chain's CDR3 is CASRRLAGGQETQYF. The CDR3 DNA follows: TGTGCCAGTCGAAGGCTAGCGGGGGGCCAAGAGACCCAGTACTTC.

The J gene is TRBJ2-7, the V gene TRBV19; 7 bases are shared with TRBD2. With 5 bases clipped from V and 3 bases from J, the junction kept 7 bases outside the gene matches. The CDR3 is 14 amino acids. Looked up from germline, CDR1 is LNHDA and CDR2 is SQIVND (reference sequence). This chain's CDR3 is CASSRAGVGYEQYF. CDR3 nucleotide sequence: TGTGCCAGTAGTCGTGCGGGAGTCGGCTACGAGCAGTACTTC.

The J gene is TRBJ2-1, the V gene TRBV18; 7 bases line up with TRBD1. The CDR3 sequence is 15 residues long. Germline V gene data show CDR1 as KGHSH and CDR2 as LQKENI. V shed 2 bases, J shed 0 bases, and the junction held 1 base outside the gene matches. CDR3 in amino acids: CASSPWDSSYNEQFF. In nucleotides, the CDR3 is TGTGCCAGCTCACCATGGGACAGCTCCTACAATGAGCAGTTCTTC.

The V gene is TRBV10-3, the J gene TRBJ2-7; D not resolved. Trimming cost V 4 bases and J 0 bases, with 4 bases left between them. The length of the CDR3 is 12 residues. Germline V gives CDR1 ENHRY, CDR2 SYGVKD. The CDR3 sequence is CAISGGSYEQYF. The CDR3 coding sequence is TGTGCCATCAGTGGCGGCTCCTACGAGCAGTACTTC.

The chain has TRBV5-4 and TRBJ2-3; the D is unclear. The CDR3 is made up of 12 amino acids. Trimming took 4 bases from V and 1 from J, leaving 4 bases between them. Germline V lookup: CDR1 SGHNT, CDR2 YYREEE (reference sequence). CDR3: CASSRGTDTQYF. CDR3 bases: TGTGCCAGCAGCCGGGGCACAGATACGCAGTATTTT.

The chain combines TRBV6-1 with TRBJ2-3, with 10 bases that match TRBD2. This CDR3 has 15 amino acids. The V segment lost 7 bases and the J segment 1 base; nucleotides outside the gene matches: 5. Germline loops: CDR1 MNHNS, CDR2 SASEGT. CDR3 sequence: CASKFTSGGTDTQYF. In nucleotides, the CDR3 is TGTGCCAGCAAATTTACTAGCGGGGGCACAGATACGCAGTATTTT.